This entry is about one T cell receptor (beta chain). This clone has just one count. Its antigen target is currently unknown. No much larger clone is present one base from it, and per-base qualities are unavailable. This entry belongs to a study of cytomegalovirus exposure and HLA in healthy donors (TCRdb year 2017). In the study overall: In an earlier analysis of 550 to 750 of the donors, 250 to 350 Gb of sequence data and 90 million to 120 million unique TCR beta sequences from 150 million to 200 million T cells were reported. A later analysis re-examined previously published TCR beta repertoires from more than 550 donors and added high-resolution HLA genotyping to investigate patterns of TCR occurrence. Donor age, sex, ethnicity and CMV serostatus were collected together with the repertoire data. Besides the first cohort of around 700 subjects, a separate validation cohort made up of over 95 different subjects was used. The study combined high-throughput TCR immunosequencing, statistical association of individual TCRs with disease status, and machine learning to predict cytomegalovirus infection status. Rather than drawing on any new phenotypic data, the later analysis identified candidate immune exposures from TCR beta sequences and the way those sequences occurred across donors. On average, around 230,000 unique TCR beta nucleotide sequences were sequenced per donor among some 420 genotyped donors of the cohort, with roughly 18% of those sequences being non-productive. The T cell repertoires of several hundred subjects were profiled by immunosequencing and related to cytomegalovirus serostatus. Both class I and class II loci were covered by HLA typing, at four-digit resolution. The number of donors typed differed by locus, with 629-630 for A, B, C, DRB1 and DQB1, 522 for DQA1, about 610 for DPA1, and under 490 for DPB1. Genome-wide SNP genotypes for about three fifths of the 666 donors were used in a later genetic analysis, which treated that subset as a discovery cohort. The study aimed to test whether signatures of past pathogen exposure could be identified by cataloging public T cell receptors. Of the roughly 400 genotyped donors, about 80% fell in the genetic ancestry cluster associated with self-reported Caucasian donors. Every discovery cohort repertoire had been produced on one sequencing platform. Because of strong linkage in the cohort, four to six DR-DQ haplotypes were treated as single units for association and clustering. An earlier analysis of approximately 580 of the donors used high-throughput TCR beta sequencing to judge whether each TCR beta V gene segment behaved as functional or pseudogenic. Roughly 300 gigabases of sequencing data and 70 million to 100 million unique TCR sequences were included in an early release covering several hundred HLA-typed donors.

The cohort consisted of hundreds of healthy bone marrow donors. At the time of sampling, all cohort members were nominally healthy, though unrecorded immune exposures were likely present. The donor was CMV seronegative and was included in the group of 352 seronegative cohort members. A peripheral blood sample was provided by each donor, and peripheral blood mononuclear cells were used for TCR beta sequencing. The Qiagen DNeasy Blood Extraction Kit was used to extract genomic DNA from the blood cell samples. The paper's findings and limits, for the study overall: Because some donors lacked HLA typing at each locus, the association tests relied only on the typed subset. In a later genetic analysis, fewer N-insertions in productive TCRs were reported among donors in an Asian-associated ancestry cluster than the roughly 700-donor mean. Compared with equally common non-associated chains, HLA-associated TCR beta chains in a later analysis were more clonally expanded and had lower generation probabilities. A later analysis found that most CMV-associated TCR beta chains appeared HLA-restricted, with HLA associations seemingly driven largely by CMV exposure. The only immune exposure information available for the cohort was CMV serostatus. An association between a missense DCLRE1C variant and V-gene and J-gene trimming of TCR beta chains was found in a later genetic analysis and replicated in an independent cohort. In a later analysis, several top co-occurrence clusters were reported to appear linked to parvovirus B19, influenza, CMV and Epstein-Barr virus. Specific HLA alleles were associated with some 15,000 TCR beta sequences at a false discovery rate of 0.05 in a later analysis. In an earlier analysis of about 600 of the donors, most TCR beta V segments appeared in productive rearrangements about 90% or about 30% of the time, broadly matching IMGT annotations. The classifier was reported to diagnose cytomegalovirus status with high specificity and sensitivity in both the original cohort and the validation cohort. The study listed over 150 TCR beta chains as associated with cytomegalovirus. The authors suggested that the approach could potentially be generalized to other disease states and immunological phenotypes. Seventeen rarely observed V segments, including chromosome 9 orphons, were excluded from the earlier analysis of a few hundred of the donors because counts were too low. In a later analysis, TCR association rates were found to vary across HLA loci, with the most associated TCRs seen for DRB1 alleles and the fewest for HLA-C alleles. Presence/absence analyses assumed roughly uniform sequencing depth across donors, an assumption that may not hold. Because the 87-base-pair reads could not distinguish some IMGT-functional V segments, including TRBV6-2 and TRBV6-3, those segments were excluded. Assigning TCR associations to individual alleles was difficult when HLA alleles, especially DR and DQ, strongly co-occurred. A further reported finding was that TCR beta sequences accurately predicted the HLA-A and HLA-B alleles for most subjects in the first cohort. Correlated functional status among segregating V segments might reflect linkage disequilibrium, but an unknown experimental factor could not be ruled out. Three of the identified cytomegalovirus-associated TCR beta chains were confirmed in vitro to be specific for cytomegalovirus antigens. While some public TCRs were present in many individuals, most TCR sequences turned up only very rarely across donors. Only TCR beta chains were sequenced in this cohort, and the absence of alpha or paired-chain data limited detectable features. The sequencing pipeline was judged likely to have produced a cluster of highly shared sequence variants as a technical artifact.

The receptor library was made with the immunoSEQ multiplex PCR assay. For the multiplex PCR, a mixture combining 60 forward primers for TCR Vbeta segments and 13 reverse primers for TCR Jbeta segments was used. The CDR3 region of rearranged TCR beta genes was amplified from genomic DNA with a multiplex PCR assay. Amplified TCR beta libraries were sequenced as 87-base-pair reads on the Illumina HiSeq System. Under the source paper's analysis protocol: A later analysis counted some 74 million unique TCR beta chains across the 500 to 850 repertoires, and 9 million to 14 million of these chains were shared by at least two donors. To remove PCR and sequencing errors, raw reads were error-corrected and collapsed into unique sequences using a nearest-neighbor algorithm that merged closely related sequences. V, D and J gene segments were assigned by aligning CDR3 sequences to IMGT reference sequences. Each retained sequence needed at least a six-nucleotide match to both a V gene segment and a J gene segment. Rearrangements were classified as productive when the CDR3 lacked stop codons and remained in frame with V and J, and all other rearrangements were classified as non-productive. CDR3 was defined by IMGT convention, running from the second conserved V-encoded cysteine to the conserved J-encoded phenylalanine. Sequences without an unambiguous match to a single V gene segment were excluded from the earlier analysis of over 500 of the donors. In an earlier analysis of more than 500 of the donors, a V segment was called functional when productive rearrangements were above 56.7%, and segregating when the standard deviation between donors exceeded 5%. A statistical classification framework was built for diagnosing cytomegalovirus status from the catalog of TCR beta chain sequences. In a later analysis, V and J genes were assigned by comparing TCR nucleotide sequences against IMGT/GENE-DB human TR gene sequences. The TCRdist pipeline was used in a later analysis to assign CDR3 sequences and most-parsimonious VDJ recombination scenarios. In a later analysis, every TCR beta chain was defined by the combination of its CDR3 amino acid sequence and its V-gene family, and reads without a unique V-gene family were dropped. In a later analysis, approximately 590 highly shared, low-generation-probability nucleotide sequences were removed to address suspected cross-contamination and a sequencing artifact. In a later analysis, a clonal expansion index was calculated for each public chain from normalized within-repertoire ranks of inferred template counts. A later analysis computed generation probabilities with a VDJ recombination model fitted to out-of-frame rearrangements, and checked the results against IGoR. In a later analysis, hypergeometric tests were used to score TCR-TCR, TCR-HLA and TCR-CMV co-occurrence, with a repertoire-size bias correction applied to TCR pairs. False discovery rates were estimated in a later analysis by permuting HLA or CMV assignments 20 times. In a later analysis, co-occurring TCRs were grouped with DBSCAN, and TCRdist sequence similarity was added when clustering was performed within HLA-allele-positive subsets. Repertoires with fewer than 30,000 or more than 120,000 public chains were left out of co-occurrence clustering, as were a handful of repertoires with anomalous nucleotide sharing. Sourced from immuneACCESS, this table was stored by TCRdb with only in-frame sequences that have V and J called. A share of the clones is absent; for the studies checked, an unresolved V gene accounts for under half, and the remainder has no known explanation. V and J calls and clone size are given by that table; D and trimming were obtained from the DNA. Here the sample has roughly 150,000 clones; 76% occur a single time. The ten largest make up approximately 3% of the sample.

In the germline V gene, CDR1 corresponds to SGHRS and CDR2 to YFSETQ. The CDR3 starts with the cysteine, ends with the phenylalanine, and has 15 residues. Only the CDR3 part of the read is kept: 45 bases, read in frame from the first base. Trimming leaves V shorter by 3 bases and J shorter by 2 bases, with the junction holding 8 bases beyond the gene matches. This TCR was recovered from a male donor in good health and CMV-seronegative. Sequencing used PBMCs. The chain uses TRBV5-1 and TRBJ2-7, with 7 bases aligning to TRBD1. CDR3 sequence: CASSWDSFNAYEQYF. Read as DNA, the sequence is TGCGCCAGCAGCTGGGACAGTTTTAACGCCTACGAGCAGTACTTC. When the CDR3 is completed using the reference TRBV5-1 and TRBJ2-7 genes on either side, the full variable domain is KAGVTQTPRYLIKTRGQQVTLSCSPISGHRSVSWYQQTPGQGLQFLFEYFSETQRNKGNFPGRFSGRQFSNSRSEMNVSTLELGDSALYLCASSWDSFNAYEQYFGPGTRLTVT.